The clone carrying this T cell receptor (beta chain) was counted once. These data come from a study of shared clonotypes between healthy human individuals. Some clones are missing from TCRdb's copy, which holds only in-frame ones; the method was immunoSEQ multiplex PCR. The data show about half a million clones, roughly three quarters seen once. Sequencing was carried out using PBMCs. The source is a woman aged 40 to 50 in good health. Some clones in this sample may be carry-over from other donors' samples.

CDR3 nucleotide sequence: TGTGCCAGCAGCTTATGGGGACAGAGCTACGAGCAGTACTTC. Its protein is CASSLWGQSYEQYF. The chain employs TRBV7-8 and TRBJ2-7; 7 bases are shared with TRBD1. Germline V CDR1 and CDR2: SGHVS, FQNEAQ. The CDR3 totals 14 residues. V lost 2 bases, J lost 3 bases, and 4 bases stayed unmatched. The full variable domain, completed using reference TRBV7-8 and TRBJ2-7, is GAGVSQSPRYKVAKRGQDVALRCDPISGHVSLFWYQQALGQGPEFLTYFQNEAQLDKSGLPSDRFFAERPEGSVSTLKIQRTQQEDSAVYLCASSLWGQSYEQYFGPGTRLTVT.